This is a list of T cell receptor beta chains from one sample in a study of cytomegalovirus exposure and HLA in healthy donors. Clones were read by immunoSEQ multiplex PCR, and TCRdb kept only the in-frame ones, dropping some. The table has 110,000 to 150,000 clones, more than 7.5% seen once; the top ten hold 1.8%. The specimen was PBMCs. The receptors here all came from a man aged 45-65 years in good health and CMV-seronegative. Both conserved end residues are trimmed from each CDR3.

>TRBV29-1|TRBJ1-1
SVDLRLTDTEAF
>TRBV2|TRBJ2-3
AGMVSSGRDTQY
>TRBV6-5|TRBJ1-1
ASSPMTGWAEAF
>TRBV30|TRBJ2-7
AWSVPGTGEYVLGEQY
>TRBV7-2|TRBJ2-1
ASSLRPGQRYNEQF
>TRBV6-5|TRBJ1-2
ASRTGGINGYT
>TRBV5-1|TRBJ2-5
ASTGTIPYQETQY
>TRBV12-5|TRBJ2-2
ASGSADTFTGELF
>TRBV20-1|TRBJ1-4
SASGNEKLF
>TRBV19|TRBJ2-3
ASSRQGSTDTQY
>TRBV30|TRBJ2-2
AWSPREKRTGELF
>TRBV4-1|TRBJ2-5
ASSRGTGRETQY
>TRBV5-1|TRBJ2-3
ASSPVGQGTDTQY
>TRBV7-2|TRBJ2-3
ASSRDLGTDTQY
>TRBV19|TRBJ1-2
ASSTLEGTDYGYT
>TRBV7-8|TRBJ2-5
ASSSLAGTETQY
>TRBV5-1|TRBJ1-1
ASSLVRDDTEAF
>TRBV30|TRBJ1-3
AWSRGGAGNTIY
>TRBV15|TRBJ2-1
ATSTGKGGWNNEQF
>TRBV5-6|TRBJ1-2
ASSYEGTGNGYT
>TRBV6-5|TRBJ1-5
ASSADRDQPQH
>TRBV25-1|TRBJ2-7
ASSTPGGRGY
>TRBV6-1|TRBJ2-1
ASNEASYNEQF
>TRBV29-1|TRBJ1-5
SVAAGGNNQPQH
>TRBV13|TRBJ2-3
ASSRIAGSPTDTQY
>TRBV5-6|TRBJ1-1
ASTWGTGSTEAF
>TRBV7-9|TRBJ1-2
ASSYGTANYGYT
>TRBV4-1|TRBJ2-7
ASSQDWTGSSYEQY
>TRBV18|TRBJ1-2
ASSPGGTGQHGYT
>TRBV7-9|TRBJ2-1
ASSKQRDTRV
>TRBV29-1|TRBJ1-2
SVERYYGYT
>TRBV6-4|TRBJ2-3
ASSDSRLASDTQY
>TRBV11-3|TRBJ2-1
ASSVLQGYEQF
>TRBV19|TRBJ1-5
ASSPSGTAEYQPQH
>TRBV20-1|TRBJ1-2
SANSYT
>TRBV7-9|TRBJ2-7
ASSPVPPTGVHEQY
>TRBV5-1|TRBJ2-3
ASSLAFGTDTQY
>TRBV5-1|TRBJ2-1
ASSAGTASYNEQF
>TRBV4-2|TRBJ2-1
ASSRPRTGMSYNEQF
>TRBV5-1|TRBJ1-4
ASRLGGNEKLF
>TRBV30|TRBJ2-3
AWSVRDTQY
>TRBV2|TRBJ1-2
AGWTGGSAGYT
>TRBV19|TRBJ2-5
ASSPRNQETQY
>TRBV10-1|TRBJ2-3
ASRERGTDTQY
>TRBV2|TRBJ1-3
ASTEAGGGSGNTIY
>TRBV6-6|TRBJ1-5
ASSATGGMVQPQH
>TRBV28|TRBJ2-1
ASSLLVGGSYNEQF
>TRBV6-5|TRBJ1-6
ASSQGGAGIDFH
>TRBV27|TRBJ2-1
ASSPGLAGGFYNEQF
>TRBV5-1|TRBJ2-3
ASSLAWGGRADTQY
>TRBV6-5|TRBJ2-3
ASRMGLAVTDTQY
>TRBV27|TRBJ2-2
ASYHLARAGSGELF